One and the same sample provided the 16 T cell receptor beta chains below, sequenced in a study of graft-versus-host responses after intestinal transplantation. Repertoires were generated with immunoSEQ multiplex PCR, while TCRdb's copy carries only in-frame clones and drops some. This sample yields 96,000 or so clones, of which about 93% are seen a single time; approximately 0.18% belongs to the top ten. For these TCRs, the target antigens are not known. The sample consisted of unstimulated CD4+ T cells sorted from spleen or lymph node cells, taken before intestinal transplant. Receptors originate from a human donor who received an intestinal transplant.

This CDR3 is CASSLIREGLDTQYF. DNA of the CDR3: TGCGCCAGCAGCTTGATACGGGAGGGCCTCGATACGCAGTATTTT. The V gene is TRBV5-1, the J gene TRBJ2-3; 8 nucleotides line up with TRBD2. The germline CDR1 and CDR2 sequences are SGHRS and YFSETQ. This CDR3 region has 15 residues. With 1 base clipped from V and 6 bases from J, the junction kept 7 bases outside the gene matches. The full variable domain, with the rest looked up from reference TRBV5-1 and TRBJ2-3, is KAGVTQTPRYLIKTRGQQVTLSCSPISGHRSVSWYQQTPGQGLQFLFEYFSETQRNKGNFPGRFSGRQFSNSRSEMNVSTLELGDSALYLCASSLIREGLDTQYFGPGTRLTVL.

V gene TRBV28 combines with J gene TRBJ1-5, with a tentative D call TRBD1 (5 bases). V lost 6 bases to trimming and J lost 2 bases, with 17 bases between them. The germline gives CDR1 MDHEN, CDR2 SYDVKM. The CDR3 sequence is 16 residues long. In nucleotides, the CDR3 is TGTGCCAGCAGCCCGGGGGGGGTCCCTGGCAATCAGCCCCAGCATTTT. It translates to CASSPGGVPGNQPQHF.

The chain joins TRBV19 to TRBJ2-1, with a tentative D call TRBD2 (5 bases). V gave up 3 bases and J gave up 3 bases, with 15 bases separating them. The CDR3 is made up of 16 amino acids. Germline V lookup: CDR1 LNHDA, CDR2 SQIVND (reference sequence). The CDR3 sequence is CASSMILGVVYNEQFF. As DNA, the CDR3 is TGTGCCAGTAGTATGATCTTGGGAGTGGTCTACAATGAGCAGTTCTTC.

J is TRBJ2-3 and V is TRBV7-8, with 8 bases lining up with TRBD1. The ends lost 4 bases at V and 2 bases at J; junction bases unmatched: 11. This CDR3 has 17 residues. Germline CDR1 is SGHVS and CDR2 is FQNEAQ. The CDR3 DNA follows: TGTGCCAGCAGCTCCCAGGGGGCGGGGCAAAACACAGATACGCAGTATTTT. Protein: CASSSQGAGQNTDTQYF.

This chain joins TRBV2 and TRBJ2-1, with a tentative D call TRBD1 (6 bases). Germline V CDR1 and CDR2: SNHLY, FYNNEI. Trimming removed 6 bases at V and 7 bases at J, with 13 bases between. CDR3 length equals 13 residues. The CDR3: CASRVEGVNEQFF. The DNA of the CDR3 is TGTGCCAGCAGAGTAGAGGGGGTTAATGAGCAGTTCTTC.

The CDR3 region is CASSIVENQPQHF. CDR3 coding DNA: TGTGCCAGTAGTATAGTAGAGAATCAGCCCCAGCATTTT. V is TRBV19 and J is TRBJ1-5; no definite D call. Looked up from germline, CDR1 is LNHDA and CDR2 is SQIVND (reference sequence). The CDR3 sequence is 13 residues long. With 1 base removed from V and 4 bases from J, the gap between germline ends came to 5 bases.

The J gene is TRBJ1-6, the V gene TRBV7-8, with D perhaps TRBD1 (5 bases). The CDR3 has 16 amino acids. From germline, CDR1 is SGHVS and CDR2 FQNEAQ. V was pared by 1 base and J by 4 bases, with 11 bases between. The CDR3 spells CASSLVGGGYNSPLHF. CDR3 sequence (DNA): TGTGCCAGCAGCTTAGTGGGGGGGGGATATAATTCACCCCTCCACTTT.

The chain joins TRBV7-2 to TRBJ2-1, with TRBD2 identical over 11 bases. V shed 5 bases and J 4 bases; nucleotides not matched to a gene: 4. Germline V CDR1 and CDR2: SGHTA, FQGNSA. The CDR3 has 15 residues. For the CDR3, the DNA is TGTGCCAGCAGCCTCAGACTAGCGGGGTACAATGAGCAGTTCTTC. Protein: CASSLRLAGYNEQFF.

The chain recombines TRBV6-5 with TRBJ2-5; 7 positions agree with TRBD1. Germline V gene data show CDR1 as MNHEY and CDR2 as SVGAGI. V trimming: 5 bases; J trimming: 7 bases; junction bases outside the gene matches: 10. The CDR3 runs 14 residues. In DNA form, the CDR3 reads TGTGCCAGCAGTACCCAACAGGGGTTGGCGACCCAGTACTTC. It encodes CASSTQQGLATQYF.

The V gene is TRBV19, the J gene TRBJ2-6; 10 bases align to TRBD1. The length of the CDR3 is 16 residues. Per the germline V gene, CDR1 is LNHDA and CDR2 is SQIVND (reference sequence). The ends lost 6 bases at V and 1 base at J; junction bases unmatched: 3. The CDR3 DNA reads TGTGCCAGTAGGGACAGGGGGAGTTCTGGGGCCAACGTCCTGACTTTC. It yields the protein CASRDRGSSGANVLTF.

The chain is built from TRBV15 and TRBJ1-5; D unresolved. The CDR3 spans 16 residues. The V end lost 1 base, the J end lost 0 bases, and 10 bases lay between the germline ends. CDR1 is LNHNV and CDR2 is YYDKDF in the germline V gene (reference sequence). DNA of the CDR3: TGTGCCACCAGCAGAGTCTACGGTCATAGCAATCAGCCCCAGCATTTT. This sequence encodes CATSRVYGHSNQPQHF.

The chain carries TRBV15 and TRBJ2-1; 10 bases are a match to TRBD2. With 1 base clipped from V and 0 bases from J, the junction kept 3 bases outside the gene matches. This CDR3 comprises 17 residues. Germline CDR1 LNHNV, CDR2 YYDKDF (reference sequence). The CDR3 DNA reads TGTGCCACCAGCAGAGTGAGCGGGGGGGCCTCCTACAATGAGCAGTTCTTC. Its translation is CATSRVSGGASYNEQFF.

This sequence joins TRBV2 and TRBJ1-1; 8 positions match TRBD1. With 8 bases clipped from V and 4 bases from J, the junction kept 6 bases outside the gene matches. CDR1 and CDR2 (germline): SNHLY, FYNNEI. The CDR3 loop spans 13 amino acids. The CDR3 bases are TGTGCCAGCGGGGGACAGGAGGTCACTGAAGCTTTCTTT. Its protein product is CASGGQEVTEAFF.

J is TRBJ1-5 and V is TRBV19, with D perhaps TRBD1 (6 bases). In germline, CDR1 is LNHDA, CDR2 SQIVND (reference sequence). The length of the CDR3 is 15 residues. V was cut by 5 bases and J by 3 bases, with 14 bases left in between. The CDR3, as DNA: TGTGCCAGTAGTGGAATACAGGGAAACAATCAGCCCCAGCATTTT. It codes for CASSGIQGNNQPQHF.

The chain couples TRBV29-1 to TRBJ1-3; D gene ambiguous. The germline V gene has CDR1 SQVTM and CDR2 ANQGSEA. The CDR3 length is 12 residues. V gave up 6 bases and J gave up 8 bases, with 14 bases separating them. As DNA, the CDR3 is TGCAGCGTCTCGTTCGGGGTCGACACCATATATTTT. This encodes CSVSFGVDTIYF.

This clone was counted once. The chain carries TRBV6-5 and TRBJ1-1, with D possibly matching TRBD1 (5 bases). Germline assignment: CDR1 MNHEY and CDR2 SVGAGI. The CDR3 extends over 16 amino acids. V dropped 0 bases and J dropped 1 base, with 12 bases sitting between them. In DNA form, the CDR3 reads TGTGCCAGCAGTTACTCCAGGACAACCGCGAACACTGAAGCTTTCTTT. Its protein is CASSYSRTTANTEAFF.